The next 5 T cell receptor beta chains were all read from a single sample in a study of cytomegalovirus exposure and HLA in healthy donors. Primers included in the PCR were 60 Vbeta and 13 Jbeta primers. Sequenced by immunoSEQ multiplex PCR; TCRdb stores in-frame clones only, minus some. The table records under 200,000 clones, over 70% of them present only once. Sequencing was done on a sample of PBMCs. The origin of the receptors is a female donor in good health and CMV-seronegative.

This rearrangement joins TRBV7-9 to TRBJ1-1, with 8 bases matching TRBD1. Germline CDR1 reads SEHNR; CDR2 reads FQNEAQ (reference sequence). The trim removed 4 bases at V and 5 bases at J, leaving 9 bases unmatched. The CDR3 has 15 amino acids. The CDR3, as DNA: TGTGCCAGCAGCTCCTTCAGGGGGCGAGAGACTGAAGCTTTCTTT. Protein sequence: CASSSFRGRETEAFF.

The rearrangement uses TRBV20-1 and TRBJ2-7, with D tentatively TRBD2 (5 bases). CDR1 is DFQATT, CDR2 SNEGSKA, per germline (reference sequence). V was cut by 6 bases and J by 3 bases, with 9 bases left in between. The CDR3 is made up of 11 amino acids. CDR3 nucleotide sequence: TGCAGTGCGAGGGCGGACTACGAGCAGTACTTC. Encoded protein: CSARADYEQYF.

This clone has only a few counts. CDR3 in DNA: TGTGCCAGCAGCCCGGGACTAGGGGAGACAGATACGCAGTATTTT. It translates to CASSPGLGETDTQYF. The chain recombines TRBV5-4 with TRBJ2-3; 8 bases are a match to TRBD2. CDR1 SGHNT and CDR2 YYREEE come from the germline V gene (reference sequence). With V trimmed by 4 bases and J by 3 bases, 7 bases remained unmatched. The CDR3 is 15 residues long. The variable domain in full, with the rest retrieved from reference TRBV5-4 and TRBJ2-3, is ETGVTQSPTHLIKTRGQQVTLRCSSQSGHNTVSWYQQALGQGPQFIFQYYREEENGRGNFPPRFSGLQFPNYSSELNVNALELDDSALYLCASSPGLGETDTQYFGPGTRLTVL.

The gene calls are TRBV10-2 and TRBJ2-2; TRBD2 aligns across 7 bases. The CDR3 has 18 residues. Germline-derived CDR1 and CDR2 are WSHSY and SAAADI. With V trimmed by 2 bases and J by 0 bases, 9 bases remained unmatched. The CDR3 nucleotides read TGCGCCAGCAGTGAGATGGAGTTAGCGGGCCCGAACACCGGGGAGCTGTTTTTT. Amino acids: CASSEMELAGPNTGELFF.

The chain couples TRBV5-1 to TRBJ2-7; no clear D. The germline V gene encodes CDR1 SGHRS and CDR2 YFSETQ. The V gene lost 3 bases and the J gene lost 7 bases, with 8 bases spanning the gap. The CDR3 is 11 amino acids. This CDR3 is CASSYGREQYF. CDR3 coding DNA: TGCGCCAGCAGCTATGGCAGGGAGCAGTACTTC. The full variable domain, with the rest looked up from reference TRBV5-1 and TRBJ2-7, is KAGVTQTPRYLIKTRGQQVTLSCSPISGHRSVSWYQQTPGQGLQFLFEYFSETQRNKGNFPGRFSGRQFSNSRSEMNVSTLELGDSALYLCASSYGREQYFGPGTRLTVT.